This TCR beta chain was sequenced in a study of blood T cell repertoires in COVID-19. Looking at the study overall: The cDNA or gDNA used as material had been derived from T cells, B-cell-depleted T cells, or PBMCs.

CDR1 and CDR2 (germline): SGHAT, FQNNGV. The V gene lost 4 bases and the J gene lost 2 bases, with 14 bases spanning the gap. There are 15 residues in the CDR3. Generated by immunoSEQ multiplex PCR, the TCRdb table keeps only in-frame clones and is missing some. The repertoire includes approximately 340,000 clones, 80% to 90% of them detected once, and just under 3% sits in the top ten. This TCR was recovered from a man younger than 40 with active or convalescent COVID-19. The source material was peripheral blood. The chain employs TRBV11-2 and TRBJ2-5, with a tentative D call TRBD1 (5 bases). CDR3 in DNA: TGTGCCAGCAGCTCCAAGGGGTGGCAGCAAGAGACCCAGTACTTC. This gives the protein CASSSKGWQQETQYF.